The clone carrying this T cell receptor beta chain was picked up one time. The data belong to a study of blood T cell repertoires in COVID-19. At the level of the study: Samples came from the United States, Italy and Spain, spanning acute and convalescent COVID-19. T cells, B-cell-depleted T cells, or PBMCs provided the cDNA or gDNA that served as material.

The CDR3 contains 15 residues. CDR1 LGHNT and CDR2 FRNRAP come from the germline V gene. Unmatched junction bases numbered 2, after V lost 3 bases and J lost 2 bases. Original analysis: Nucleated cell number was recorded as an estimate derived from reference gene primer amplification. Libraries were prepared by immunoSEQ multiplex PCR; TCRdb keeps only in-frame clonotypes and omits some of them. The V and J calls and clone size are taken from that table; D and trimming were inferred from the DNA. The top ten clones hold around 9.8% of a sample with some 150,000 clones, 84% of them seen once. The chain couples TRBV12-5 to TRBJ2-2; 8 bases agree with TRBD1. The sequenced material came from peripheral blood. This TCR came from a woman between 45 and 65 years old with acute or convalescent COVID-19. The CDR3 spells CASGLGQGNTGELFF. In nucleotides, the CDR3 is TGTGCTAGTGGTTTAGGACAGGGTAACACCGGGGAGCTGTTTTTT.